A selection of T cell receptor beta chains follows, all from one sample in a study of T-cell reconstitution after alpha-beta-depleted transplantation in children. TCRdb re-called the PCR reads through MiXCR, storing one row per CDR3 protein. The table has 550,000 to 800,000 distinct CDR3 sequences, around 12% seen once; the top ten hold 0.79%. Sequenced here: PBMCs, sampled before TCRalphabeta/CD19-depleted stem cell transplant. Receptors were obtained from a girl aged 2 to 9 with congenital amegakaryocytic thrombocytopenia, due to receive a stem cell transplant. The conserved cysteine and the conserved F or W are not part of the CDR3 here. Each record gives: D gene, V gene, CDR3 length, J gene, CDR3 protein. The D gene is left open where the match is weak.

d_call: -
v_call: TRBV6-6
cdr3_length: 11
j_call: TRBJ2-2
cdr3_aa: ASSQRADGELF

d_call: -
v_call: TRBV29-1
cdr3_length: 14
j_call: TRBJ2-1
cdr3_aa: SVVIWAGFSYNEQF

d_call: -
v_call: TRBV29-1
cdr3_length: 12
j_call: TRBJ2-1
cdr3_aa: SAESGTVDNEQF

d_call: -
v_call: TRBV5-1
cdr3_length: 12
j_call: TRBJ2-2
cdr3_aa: ASSLMRRTGELF

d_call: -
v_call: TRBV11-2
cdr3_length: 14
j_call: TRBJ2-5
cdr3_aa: ASSLSAGPYQETQY

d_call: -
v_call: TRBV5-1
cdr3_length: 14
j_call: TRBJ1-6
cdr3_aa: ASSSRASSYNSPLH

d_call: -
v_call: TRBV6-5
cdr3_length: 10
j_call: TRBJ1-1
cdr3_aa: ASSTLNTEAF

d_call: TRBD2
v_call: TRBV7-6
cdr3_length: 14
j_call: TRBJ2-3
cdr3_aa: ASSDGTSGVTDTQY

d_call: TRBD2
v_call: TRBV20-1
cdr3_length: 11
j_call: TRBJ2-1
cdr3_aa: SASELALDEQF

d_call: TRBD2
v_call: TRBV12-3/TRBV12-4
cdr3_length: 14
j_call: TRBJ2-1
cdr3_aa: ASSFFETSGRGEQF

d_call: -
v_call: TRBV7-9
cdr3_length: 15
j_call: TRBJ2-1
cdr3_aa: ASSPRGGSAKVNEQF

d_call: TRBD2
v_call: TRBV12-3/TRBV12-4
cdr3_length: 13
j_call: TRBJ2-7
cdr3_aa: ASSPGLGLPYDQY

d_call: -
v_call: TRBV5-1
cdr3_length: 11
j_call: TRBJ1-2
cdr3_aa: ASKSGMNYGYT

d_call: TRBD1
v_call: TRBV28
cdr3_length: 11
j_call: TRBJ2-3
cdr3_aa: ATKQGSTDTQY

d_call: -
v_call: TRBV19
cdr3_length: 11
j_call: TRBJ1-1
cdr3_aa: ASWGLDVQEAF

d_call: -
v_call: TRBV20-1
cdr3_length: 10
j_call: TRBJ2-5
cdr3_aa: STLANQETQY

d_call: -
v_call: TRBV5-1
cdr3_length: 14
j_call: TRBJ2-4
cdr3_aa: ASSVGDRESKNIQY

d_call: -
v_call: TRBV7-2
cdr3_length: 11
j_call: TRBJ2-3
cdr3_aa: ASSSSPRDTQY

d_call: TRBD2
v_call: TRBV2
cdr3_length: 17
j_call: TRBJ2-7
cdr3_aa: ASCLTSSVIVSGSHEQY

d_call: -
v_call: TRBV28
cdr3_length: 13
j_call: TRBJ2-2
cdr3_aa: ASSFGPANTGELF

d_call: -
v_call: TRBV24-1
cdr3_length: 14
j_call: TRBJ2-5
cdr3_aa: ATSDFRRERPETQY

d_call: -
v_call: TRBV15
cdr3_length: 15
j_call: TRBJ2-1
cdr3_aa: ATSRVWGGTPYNEQF

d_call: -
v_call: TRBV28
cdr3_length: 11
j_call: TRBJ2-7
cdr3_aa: ASSPTLGHEQY

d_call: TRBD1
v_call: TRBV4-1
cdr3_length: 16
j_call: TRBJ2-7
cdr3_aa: ASSQHPEMTGGLYEQY

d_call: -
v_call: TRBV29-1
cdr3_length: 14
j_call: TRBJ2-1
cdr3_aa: SVRLGRPYSYNEQF

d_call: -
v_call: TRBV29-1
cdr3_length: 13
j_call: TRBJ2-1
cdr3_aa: SVVVLGRGRDEQF

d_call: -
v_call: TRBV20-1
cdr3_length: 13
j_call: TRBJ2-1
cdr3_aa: SATVPGLQYNEQF

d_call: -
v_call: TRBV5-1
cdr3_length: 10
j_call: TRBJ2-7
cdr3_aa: ASRRHSYEQY

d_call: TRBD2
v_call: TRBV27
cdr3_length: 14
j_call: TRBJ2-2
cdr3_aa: ASSFGTSGLDGELF

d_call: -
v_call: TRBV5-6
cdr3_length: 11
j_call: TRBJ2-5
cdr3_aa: ASTISAVETQY

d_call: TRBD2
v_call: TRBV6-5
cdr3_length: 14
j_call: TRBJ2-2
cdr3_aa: ASSYGRGGPTGELF

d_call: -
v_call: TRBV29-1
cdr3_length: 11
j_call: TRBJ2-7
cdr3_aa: SVETGGTYEQY

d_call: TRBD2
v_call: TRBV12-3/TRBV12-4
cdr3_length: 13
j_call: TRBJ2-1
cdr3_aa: ASSSTSGVYSEQF

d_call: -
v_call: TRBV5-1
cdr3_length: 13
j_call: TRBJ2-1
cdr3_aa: ASSLVWSSYNEQF